This T cell receptor (beta chain) appears in the sequencing data of a study of Ad26.COV2.S vaccination and SARS-CoV-2 variants. The CDR3 is made up of 14 amino acids. V gave up 1 base and J gave up 8 bases, with 11 bases separating them. In germline, CDR1 is MGHRA, CDR2 YSYEKL. For this clone: Its antigen is as yet unknown.

Findings of the study overall: Placebo recipients trailed vaccine recipients in spike-specific TCR breadth.

Noted treatment: over 15 received Ad26.COV2.S at low or high dose, single or two shots; a few received placebo; per-sample allocation not given. Sampling was done on day 63 after the first vaccine or placebo injection. Based in Boston, the donor was an adult of 18-55 years. Measured with immunoSEQ multiplex PCR; TCRdb has only the in-frame clones, and not every one. This table holds about 680,000 clones, around 89% found once. This clonotype originated in a person aged 18-65 years who received the Ad26.COV2.S COVID-19 vaccine or a placebo. This specimen consisted of peripheral blood, obtained in a trial of Ad26.COV2.S vaccine versus placebo. The gene calls are TRBV4-1 and TRBJ1-4; D gene ambiguous. CDR3 in DNA: TGCGCCAGCAGCCAAGCACCTAGGTACGAAAAACTGTTTTTT. This encodes CASSQAPRYEKLFF.